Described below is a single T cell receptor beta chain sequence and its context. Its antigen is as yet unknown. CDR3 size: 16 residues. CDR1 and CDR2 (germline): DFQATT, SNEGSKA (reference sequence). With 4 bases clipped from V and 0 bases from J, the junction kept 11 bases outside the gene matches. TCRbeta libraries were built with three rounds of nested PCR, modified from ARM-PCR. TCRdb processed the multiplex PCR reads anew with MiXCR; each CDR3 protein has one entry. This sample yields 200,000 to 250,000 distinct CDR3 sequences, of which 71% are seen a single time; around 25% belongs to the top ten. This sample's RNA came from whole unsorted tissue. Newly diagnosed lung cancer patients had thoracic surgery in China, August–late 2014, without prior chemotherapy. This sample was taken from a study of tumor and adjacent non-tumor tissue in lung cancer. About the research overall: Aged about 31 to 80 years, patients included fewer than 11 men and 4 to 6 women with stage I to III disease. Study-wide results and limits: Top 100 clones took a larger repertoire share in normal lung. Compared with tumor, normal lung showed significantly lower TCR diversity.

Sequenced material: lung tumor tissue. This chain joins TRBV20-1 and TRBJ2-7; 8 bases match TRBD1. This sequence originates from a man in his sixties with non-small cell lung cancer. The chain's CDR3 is CSATIPDRVSSYEQYF. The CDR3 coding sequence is TGCAGTGCTACAATACCGGACAGGGTGAGCTCCTACGAGCAGTACTTC.